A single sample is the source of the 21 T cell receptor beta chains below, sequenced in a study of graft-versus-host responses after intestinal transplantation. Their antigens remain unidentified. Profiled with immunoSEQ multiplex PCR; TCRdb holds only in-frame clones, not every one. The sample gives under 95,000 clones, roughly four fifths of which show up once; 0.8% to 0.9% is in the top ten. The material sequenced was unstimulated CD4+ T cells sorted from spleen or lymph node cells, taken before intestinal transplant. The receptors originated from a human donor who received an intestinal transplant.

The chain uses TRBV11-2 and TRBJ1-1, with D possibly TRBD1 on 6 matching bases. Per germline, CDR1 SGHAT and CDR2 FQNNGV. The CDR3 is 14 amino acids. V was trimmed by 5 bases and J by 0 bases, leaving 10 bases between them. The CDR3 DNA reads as TGTGCCAGCAGCACCGACAGGATGAACACTGAAGCTTTCTTT. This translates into CASSTDRMNTEAFF.

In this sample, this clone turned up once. The CDR3 loop is CASSPGQGGSGELFF. In DNA form, the CDR3 reads TGTGCCAGCTCACCTGGACAGGGGGGCTCCGGGGAGCTGTTTTTT. The rearrangement joins TRBV18 to TRBJ2-2; 10 nucleotides align to TRBD1. The germline CDR1 and CDR2 sequences are KGHSH and LQKENI. CDR3 size: 15 residues. The junction had 4 bases not matched to a gene; V was cut back by 3 bases and J by 6 bases.

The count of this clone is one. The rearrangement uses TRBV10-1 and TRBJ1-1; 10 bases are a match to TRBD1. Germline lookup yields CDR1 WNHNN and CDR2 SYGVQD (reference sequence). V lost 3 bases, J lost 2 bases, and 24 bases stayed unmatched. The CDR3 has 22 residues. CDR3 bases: TGCGCCAGCAGTGACCCCACGGTGGGACAGGGGCAACCACTTCGAACCAACACTGAAGCTTTCTTT. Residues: CASSDPTVGQGQPLRTNTEAFF.

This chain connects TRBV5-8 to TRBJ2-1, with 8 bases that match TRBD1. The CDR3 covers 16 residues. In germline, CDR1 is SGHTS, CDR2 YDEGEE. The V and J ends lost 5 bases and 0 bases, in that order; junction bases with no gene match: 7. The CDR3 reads CASSPLTGGSYNEQFF. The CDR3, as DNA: TGTGCCAGCAGTCCCCTCACAGGGGGCTCCTACAATGAGCAGTTCTTC.

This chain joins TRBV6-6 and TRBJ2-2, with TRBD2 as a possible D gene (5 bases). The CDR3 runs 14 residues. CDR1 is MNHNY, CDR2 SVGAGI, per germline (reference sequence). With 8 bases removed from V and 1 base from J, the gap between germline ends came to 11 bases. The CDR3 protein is CASATAGNTGELFF. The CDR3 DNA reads TGTGCCAGCGCAACTGCGGGGAACACCGGGGAGCTGTTTTTT.

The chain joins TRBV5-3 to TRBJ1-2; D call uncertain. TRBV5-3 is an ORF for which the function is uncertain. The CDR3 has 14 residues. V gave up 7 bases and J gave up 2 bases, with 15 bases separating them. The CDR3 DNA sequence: TGTGCCAGATCCGATGGGGAGGAGAACTATGGCTACACCTTC. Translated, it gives CARSDGEENYGYTF.

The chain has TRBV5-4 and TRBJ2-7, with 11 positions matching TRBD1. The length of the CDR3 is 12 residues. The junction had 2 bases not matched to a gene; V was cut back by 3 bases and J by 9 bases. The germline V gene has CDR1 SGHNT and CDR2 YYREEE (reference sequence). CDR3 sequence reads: CASSWGQGVQYF. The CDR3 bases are TGTGCCAGCAGCTGGGGACAGGGGGTGCAGTACTTC.

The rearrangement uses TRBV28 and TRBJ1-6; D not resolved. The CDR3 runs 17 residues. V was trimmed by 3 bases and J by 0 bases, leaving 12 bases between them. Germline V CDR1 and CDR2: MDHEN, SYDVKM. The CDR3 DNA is TGTGCCAGCAGTTTGTTCAGCGTTAGCTCCTATAATTCACCCCTCCACTTT. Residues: CASSLFSVSSYNSPLHF.

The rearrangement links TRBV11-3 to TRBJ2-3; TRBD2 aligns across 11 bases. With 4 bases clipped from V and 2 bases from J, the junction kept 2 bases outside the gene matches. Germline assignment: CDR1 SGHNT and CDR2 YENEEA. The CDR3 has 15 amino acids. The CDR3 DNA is TGTGCCAGCAGCTATAGCGGGGGGGCCACAGATACGCAGTATTTT. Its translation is CASSYSGGATDTQYF.

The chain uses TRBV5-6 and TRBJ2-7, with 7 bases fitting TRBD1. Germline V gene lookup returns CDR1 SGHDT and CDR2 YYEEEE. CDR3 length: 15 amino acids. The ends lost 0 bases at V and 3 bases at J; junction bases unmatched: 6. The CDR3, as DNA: TGTGCCAGCAGCTTGGTAGGACAGGTCGACTACGAGCAGTACTTC. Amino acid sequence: CASSLVGQVDYEQYF.

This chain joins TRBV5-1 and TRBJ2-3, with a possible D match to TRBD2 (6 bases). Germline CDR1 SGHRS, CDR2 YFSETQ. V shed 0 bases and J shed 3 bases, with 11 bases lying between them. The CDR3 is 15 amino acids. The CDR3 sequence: CASSLGGGDTDTQYF. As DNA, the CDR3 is TGCGCCAGCAGCTTGGGGGGCGGGGATACAGATACGCAGTATTTT.

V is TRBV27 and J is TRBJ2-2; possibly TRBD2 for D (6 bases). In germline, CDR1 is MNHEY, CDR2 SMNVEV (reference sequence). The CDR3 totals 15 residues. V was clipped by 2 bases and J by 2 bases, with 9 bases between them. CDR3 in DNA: TGTGCCAGCAGTTTAGGGACTCCAAACACCGGGGAGCTGTTTTTT. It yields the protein CASSLGTPNTGELFF.

The CDR3 nucleotides read TGTGCCAGCAGTGGGGACGGGAGAGGGCCGGGGGCCCAGTACTTC. As protein: CASSGDGRGPGAQYF. J is TRBJ2-5 and V is TRBV27; D perhaps matches TRBD2 (6 bases). V was cut by 5 bases and J by 9 bases, with 22 bases left in between. Germline CDR1 and CDR2: MNHEY and SMNVEV (reference sequence). There are 15 residues in the CDR3.

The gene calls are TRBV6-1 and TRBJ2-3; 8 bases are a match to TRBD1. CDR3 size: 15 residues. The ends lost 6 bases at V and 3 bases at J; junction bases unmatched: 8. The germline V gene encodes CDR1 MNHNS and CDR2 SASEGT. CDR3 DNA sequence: TGTGCCAGCAGCCGACAGGGGTCAGGAACAGATACGCAGTATTTT. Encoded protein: CASSRQGSGTDTQYF.

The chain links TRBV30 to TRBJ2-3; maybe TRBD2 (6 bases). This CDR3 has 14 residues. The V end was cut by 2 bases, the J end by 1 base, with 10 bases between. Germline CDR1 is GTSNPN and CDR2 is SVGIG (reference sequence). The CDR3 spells CAWSRASGTDTQYF. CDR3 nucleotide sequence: TGTGCCTGGAGTAGGGCTAGCGGCACAGATACGCAGTATTTT.

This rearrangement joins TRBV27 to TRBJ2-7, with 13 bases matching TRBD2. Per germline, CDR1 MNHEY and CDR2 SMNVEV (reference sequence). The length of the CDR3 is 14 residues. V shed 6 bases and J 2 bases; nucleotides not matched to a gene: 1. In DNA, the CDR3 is TGTGCCAGCAGGGGACTAGCGGGGACCTACGAGCAGTACTTC. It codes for CASRGLAGTYEQYF.

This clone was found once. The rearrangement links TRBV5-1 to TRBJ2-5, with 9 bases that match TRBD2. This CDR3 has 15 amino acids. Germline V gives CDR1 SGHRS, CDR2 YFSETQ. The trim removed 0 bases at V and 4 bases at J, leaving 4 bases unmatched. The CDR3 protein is CASSLGNSGGETQYF. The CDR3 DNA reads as TGCGCCAGCAGCTTGGGTAATAGCGGGGGAGAGACCCAGTACTTC.

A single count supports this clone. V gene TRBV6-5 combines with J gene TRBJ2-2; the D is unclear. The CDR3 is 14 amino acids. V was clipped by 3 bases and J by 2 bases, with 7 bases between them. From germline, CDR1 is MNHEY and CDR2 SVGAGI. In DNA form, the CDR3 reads TGTGCCAGCAGTTATCTCCGTAACACCGGGGAGCTGTTTTTT. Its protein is CASSYLRNTGELFF.

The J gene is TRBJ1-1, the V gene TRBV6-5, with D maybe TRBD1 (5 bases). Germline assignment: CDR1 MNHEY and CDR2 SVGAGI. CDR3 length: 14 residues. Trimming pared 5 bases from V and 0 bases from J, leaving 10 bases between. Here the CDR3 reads CASSPDTLNTEAFF. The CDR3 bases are TGTGCCAGCAGTCCGGACACCCTGAACACTGAAGCTTTCTTT.

CDR3 in amino acids: CASSSGQYSNQPQHF. The DNA of the CDR3 is TGTGCCAGCAGCTCCGGACAGTATAGCAATCAGCCCCAGCATTTT. This rearrangement joins TRBV5-8 to TRBJ1-5; D is perhaps TRBD1 (6 bases). Trimming took off 3 bases at V and 0 bases at J, with 10 bases between the two ends. Germline CDR1 SGHTS, CDR2 YDEGEE. The CDR3 sequence is 15 residues long.

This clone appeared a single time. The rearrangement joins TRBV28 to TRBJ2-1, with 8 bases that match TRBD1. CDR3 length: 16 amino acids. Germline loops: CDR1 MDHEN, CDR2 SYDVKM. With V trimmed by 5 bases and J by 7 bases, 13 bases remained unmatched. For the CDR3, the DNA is TGTGCCAGCAGTAGACCTCAGGGGGCGAATGTAAATGAGCAGTTCTTC. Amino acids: CASSRPQGANVNEQFF.